This TCR beta chain appears in the sequencing data of a study of shared clonotypes between healthy human individuals. Overall study findings and caveats: It was anticipated that sequencing depth would influence how many clonotypes donors shared. Since donors were few, the genetic and exposure-history diversity represented was limited.

The CDR3 is 15 amino acids. Trimming removed 1 base at V and 5 bases at J, with 14 bases between. CDR1 is SGHVS, CDR2 FQNEAQ, per germline. TCRdb keeps only in-frame clones here, not all; method: immunoSEQ multiplex PCR. The top ten clones hold over 10% of a sample with approximately 500,000 clones, approximately 85% of them seen once. Adults of Caucasian background living in Nashville, Tennessee made up all donors. Concerning this clone: As yet, its antigen is unknown.

The genes are TRBV7-8 and TRBJ2-5; D assignment may be TRBD1 or TRBD2 (5 bases each). The sequence came from a middle-aged woman in good health. Some clones in this sample may be carry-over from other donors' samples. Specimen: PBMCs. This CDR3 is CASSLGGSRWETQYF. The CDR3 region has the DNA TGTGCCAGCAGCTTAGGGGGGAGCAGGTGGGAGACCCAGTACTTC. The variable domain in full, with the rest retrieved from reference TRBV7-8 and TRBJ2-5, is GAGVSQSPRYKVAKRGQDVALRCDPISGHVSLFWYQQALGQGPEFLTYFQNEAQLDKSGLPSDRFFAERPEGSVSTLKIQRTQQEDSAVYLCASSLGGSRWETQYFGPGTRLLVL.